This T cell receptor beta chain was obtained from a study of glioma-infiltrating T cells after dendritic cell vaccination. Overall study context: Dendritic cell vaccination trial patients had either newly diagnosed or recurrent glioblastoma. Patients received autologous tumor lysate-pulsed dendritic cell vaccination between about 2003 and 2012.

Whole-study results and caveats: Higher pretreatment TIL content predicted longer progression-free time and survival.

About this clone: Antigen specificity is unknown.

V gave up 5 bases and J gave up 0 bases, with 13 bases separating them. CDR3 length: 16 residues. Germline CDR1 reads LNHDA; CDR2 reads SQIVND (reference sequence). TCRdb's copy holds only in-frame clones and misses some; the assay was immunoSEQ multiplex PCR. This table holds approximately 84,000 clones, under 90% found once. The V and J genes are TRBV19 and TRBJ1-4, with a tentative D call TRBD1 (5 bases). The source is a human donor with glioblastoma. The sequencing here drew on blood, taken before dendritic cell vaccination. CDR3: CASSSIRQPTNEKLFF. The CDR3 DNA follows: TGTGCCAGTAGTTCTATTAGACAGCCAACTAATGAAAAACTGTTTTTT.